The subject of this entry is one T cell receptor (beta chain). Its antigen remains unidentified. Specified time point: patch test 1, 2 weeks after DPC sensitization. Treatment specified: therapeutic diphenylcyclopropenone sensitization with weekly scalp DPC. Each CDR3 protein gets one entry after TCRdb re-called the RACE reads with MiXCR. The data hold 95,000 to 150,000 distinct CDR3 sequences, with roughly 13% observed a single time. This CDR3 contains 15 residues. The V end was cut by 1 base, the J end by 3 bases, with 9 bases between. Germline assignment: CDR1 SEHNR and CDR2 FQNEAQ (reference sequence). The entry originates in a study of human T cells and chemical hapten exposure. On the study more broadly: Cases of alopecia areata, totalis or universalis occurred in a predominantly female patient group.

Notes on the study in general: Significantly more large CDR3 similarity clusters arose among expanded TCRs than among controls.

V gene TRBV7-9 combines with J gene TRBJ1-4; D uncertain. This receptor was identified in a man aged 18-30 years with alopecia areata. Some clones in this sample may be carry-over from other donors' samples. Here the sequenced sample was whole blood, taken in connection with sensitization to the hapten diphenylcyclopropenone (DPC). The CDR3 region has the DNA TGTGCCAGCAGCTTAGGTCGGGGTTCTAATGAAAAACTGTTTTTT. This codes for CASSLGRGSNEKLFF. The full variable domain, completed using reference TRBV7-9 and TRBJ1-4, is DTGVSQNPRHKITKRGQNVTFRCDPISEHNRLYWYRQTLGQGPEFLTYFQNEAQLEKSRLLSDRFSAERPKGSFSTLEIQRTEQGDSAMYLCASSLGRGSNEKLFFGSGTQLSVL.